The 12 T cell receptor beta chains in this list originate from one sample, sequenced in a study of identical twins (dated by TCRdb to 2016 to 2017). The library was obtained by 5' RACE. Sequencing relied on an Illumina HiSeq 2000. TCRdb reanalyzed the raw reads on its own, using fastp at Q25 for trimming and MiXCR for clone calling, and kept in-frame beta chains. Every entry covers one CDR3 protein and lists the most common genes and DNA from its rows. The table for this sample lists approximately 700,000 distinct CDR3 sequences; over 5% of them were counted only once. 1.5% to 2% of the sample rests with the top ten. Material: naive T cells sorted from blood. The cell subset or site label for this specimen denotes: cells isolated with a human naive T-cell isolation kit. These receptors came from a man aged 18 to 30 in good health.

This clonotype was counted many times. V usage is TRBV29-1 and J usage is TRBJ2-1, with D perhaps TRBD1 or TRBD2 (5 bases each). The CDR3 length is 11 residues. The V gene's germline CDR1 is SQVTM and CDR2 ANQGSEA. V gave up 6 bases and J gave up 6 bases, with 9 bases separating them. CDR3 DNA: TGCAGCGTACGGGGCCCCAATGAGCAGTTCTTC. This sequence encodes CSVRGPNEQFF.

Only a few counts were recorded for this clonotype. The CDR3 bases are TGCGCCAGCAGCCAAGTTTTGTCAACGAACACTGAAGCTTTCTTT. Translation: CASSQVLSTNTEAFF. The rearrangement links TRBV4-1 to TRBJ1-1; D uncertain. Trimming took off 1 base at V and 1 base at J, with 10 bases between the two ends. The CDR3 totals 15 residues. Looked up from germline, CDR1 is MGHRA and CDR2 is YSYEKL.

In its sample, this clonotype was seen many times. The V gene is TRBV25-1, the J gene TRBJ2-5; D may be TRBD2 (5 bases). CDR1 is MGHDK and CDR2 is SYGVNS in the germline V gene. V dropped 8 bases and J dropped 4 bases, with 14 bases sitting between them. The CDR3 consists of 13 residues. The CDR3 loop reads CASALREGETQYF. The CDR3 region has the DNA TGTGCCAGCGCTTTACGTGAGGGAGAGACCCAGTACTTC.

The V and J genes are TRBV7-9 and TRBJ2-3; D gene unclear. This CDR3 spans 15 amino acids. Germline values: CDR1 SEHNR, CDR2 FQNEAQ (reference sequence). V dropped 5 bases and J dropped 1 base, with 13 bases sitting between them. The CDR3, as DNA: TGTGCCAGCAGCCCTCAGCTTCCGGGCACAGATACGCAGTATTTT. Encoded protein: CASSPQLPGTDTQYF.

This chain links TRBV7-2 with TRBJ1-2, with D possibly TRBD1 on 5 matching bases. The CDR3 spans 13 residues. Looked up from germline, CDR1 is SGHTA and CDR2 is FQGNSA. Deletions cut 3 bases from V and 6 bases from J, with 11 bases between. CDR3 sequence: CASSFRGEHGYTF. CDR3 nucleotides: TGTGCCAGCAGCTTTAGAGGGGAGCATGGCTACACCTTC.

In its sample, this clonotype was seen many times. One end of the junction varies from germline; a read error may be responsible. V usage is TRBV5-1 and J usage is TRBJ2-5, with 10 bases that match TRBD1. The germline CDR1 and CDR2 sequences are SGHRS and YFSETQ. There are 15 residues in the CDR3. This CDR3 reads CASSLGGTGEETQYF. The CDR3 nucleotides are TGTGCCAGCAGCTTAGGCGGGACAGGGGAAGAGACCCAGTACTTC. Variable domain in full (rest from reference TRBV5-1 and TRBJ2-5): KAGVTQTPRYLIKTRGQQVTLSCSPISGHRSVSWYQQTPGQGLQFLFEYFSETQRNKGNFPGRFSGRQFSNSRSEMNVSTLELGDSALYLCASSLGGTGEETQYFGPGTRLLVL.

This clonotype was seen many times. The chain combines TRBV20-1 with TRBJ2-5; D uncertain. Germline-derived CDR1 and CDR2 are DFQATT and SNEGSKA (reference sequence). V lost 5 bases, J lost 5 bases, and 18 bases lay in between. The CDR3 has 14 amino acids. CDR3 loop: CSARQDEGSETQYF. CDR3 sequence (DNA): TGCAGTGCTCGGCAGGATGAAGGTTCTGAGACCCAGTACTTC.

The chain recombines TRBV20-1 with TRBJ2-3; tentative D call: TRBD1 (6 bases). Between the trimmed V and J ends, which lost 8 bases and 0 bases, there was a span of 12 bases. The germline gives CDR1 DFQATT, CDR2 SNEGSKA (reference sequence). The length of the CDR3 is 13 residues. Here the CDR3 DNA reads TGCAGTTATTACAGGGTTAGCACAGATACGCAGTATTTT. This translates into CSYYRVSTDTQYF.

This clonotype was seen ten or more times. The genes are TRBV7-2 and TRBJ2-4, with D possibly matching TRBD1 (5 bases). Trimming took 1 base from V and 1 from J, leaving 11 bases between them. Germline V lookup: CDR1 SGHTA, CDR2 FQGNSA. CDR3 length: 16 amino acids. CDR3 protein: CASSLGAGLAKNIQYF. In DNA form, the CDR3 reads TGTGCCAGCAGCTTAGGCGCAGGGTTGGCCAAAAACATTCAGTACTTC.

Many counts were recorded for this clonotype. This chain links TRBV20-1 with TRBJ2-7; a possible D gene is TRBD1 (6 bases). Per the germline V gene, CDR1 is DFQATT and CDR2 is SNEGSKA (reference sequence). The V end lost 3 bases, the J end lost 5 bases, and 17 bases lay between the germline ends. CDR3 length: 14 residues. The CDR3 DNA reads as TGCAGTGCTAGTGCTGCAGGGGATGAGGACGAGCAGTACGTC. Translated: CSASAAGDEDEQYV.

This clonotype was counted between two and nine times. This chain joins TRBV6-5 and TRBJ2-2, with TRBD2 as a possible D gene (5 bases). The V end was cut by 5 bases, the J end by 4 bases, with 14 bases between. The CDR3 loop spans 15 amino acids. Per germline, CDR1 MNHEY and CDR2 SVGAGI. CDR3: CASSTRRTLTGELFF. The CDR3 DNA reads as TGTGCCAGCAGTACCCGACGGACTCTCACCGGGGAGCTGTTTTTT.

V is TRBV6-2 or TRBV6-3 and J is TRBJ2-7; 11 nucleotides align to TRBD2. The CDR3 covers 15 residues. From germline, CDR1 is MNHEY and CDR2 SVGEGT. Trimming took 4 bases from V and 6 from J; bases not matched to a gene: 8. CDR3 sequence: CASSFKTSGSSEQYF. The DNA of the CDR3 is TGTGCCAGCAGTTTTAAAACTAGCGGGAGTTCCGAGCAGTACTTC.